One sample yielded the 9 T cell receptor beta chains listed below, sequenced in a study of radiation and T cells in renal cell carcinoma. Some clones are missing from TCRdb's copy, which holds only in-frame ones; the method was immunoSEQ multiplex PCR. The sample includes roughly 20,000 clones, 50% to 65% of them seen just once. Treatment indicated: 15 Gy SBRT to primary tumor, nephrectomy 4 weeks later. The sequenced sample was tumor tissue, obtained from a patient whose treatment included radiotherapy and nephrectomy. The receptors here all came from a woman in her sixties or seventies with renal cell carcinoma.

This clone has just one count. Its ends do not fully match the called genes, so a read error is possible. The chain is built from TRBV10-3 and TRBJ2-1; maybe TRBD1 (6 bases). The CDR3 is 14 residues long. The germline V gene has CDR1 ENHRY and CDR2 SYGVKD. The CDR3 loop is CASSLVRGRNEQFF. The CDR3 DNA follows: TGTGCCAGCAGTTTAGTCAGGGGTCGCAATGAGCAGTTCTTC.

The chain has TRBV7-2 and TRBJ2-6; 9 positions agree with TRBD2. Germline V lookup: CDR1 SGHTA, CDR2 FQGNSA. V lost 4 bases and J lost 0; bases outside the gene matches: 7. The length of the CDR3 is 18 residues. The chain's CDR3 is CASSSLWRGGSGANVLTF. The CDR3 DNA reads TGTGCCAGCAGCTCCCTTTGGCGGGGGGGCTCTGGGGCCAACGTCCTGACTTTC. The complete variable domain, with remaining parts taken from reference TRBV7-2 and TRBJ2-6, reads GAGVSQSPSNKVTEKGKDVELRCDPISGHTALYWYRQSLGQGLEFLIYFQGNSAPDKSGLPSDRFSAERTGGSVSTLTIQRTQQEDSAVYLCASSSLWRGGSGANVLTFGAGSRLTVL.

CDR3 sequence (DNA): TGTGCCAGTAGTATAGTTTCGGGTCCCCGGGAGACCCAGTACTTC. It codes for CASSIVSGPRETQYF. The chain combines TRBV19 with TRBJ2-5, with no clear D. The germline V and J ends were trimmed by 1 base and 5 bases, with 14 bases remaining between them. Germline-derived CDR1 and CDR2 are LNHDA and SQIVND (reference sequence). This CDR3 region has 15 residues.

The chain joins TRBV7-6 to TRBJ2-2; tentative D call: TRBD2 (5 bases). The CDR3 has 15 residues. The germline V gene encodes CDR1 SGHVS and CDR2 FNYEAQ. Deletions cut 8 bases from V and 4 bases from J, with 17 bases between. This CDR3 reads CASAQAATSTGELFF. The CDR3 region has the DNA TGTGCCAGCGCCCAGGCAGCTACTAGCACCGGGGAGCTGTTTTTT.

This clone was seen a few times. CDR3 coding DNA: TGTGCCAGCAGCTTAGTATTCCAGGGTATCTCGGGCTACACCTTC. Its translation: CASSLVFQGISGYTF. V and J are TRBV7-2 and TRBJ1-2; D is possibly TRBD1 (5 bases). V shed 1 base and J shed 8 bases, with 17 bases lying between them. CDR1 and CDR2 (germline): SGHTA, FQGNSA. CDR3 length: 15 amino acids. Using reference TRBV7-2 and TRBJ1-2 for the parts outside the CDR3, the full variable domain is GAGVSQSPSNKVTEKGKDVELRCDPISGHTALYWYRQSLGQGLEFLIYFQGNSAPDKSGLPSDRFSAERTGGSVSTLTIQRTQQEDSAVYLCASSLVFQGISGYTFGSGTRLTVV.

This chain uses TRBV5-1 with TRBJ1-1; TRBD1 is a possible D gene (6 bases). CDR1 is SGHRS, CDR2 YFSETQ, per germline. Trimming left V 4 bases short and J 1 base short, with 14 bases between. The CDR3 length is 15 residues. The CDR3 reads CASSAGGARNTEAFF. The DNA of the CDR3 is TGCGCCAGCAGCGCCGGGGGGGCGCGGAACACTGAAGCTTTCTTT. Complete variable domain (other parts from reference TRBV5-1 and TRBJ1-1): KAGVTQTPRYLIKTRGQQVTLSCSPISGHRSVSWYQQTPGQGLQFLFEYFSETQRNKGNFPGRFSGRQFSNSRSEMNVSTLELGDSALYLCASSAGGARNTEAFFGQGTRLTVV.

The rearrangement links TRBV5-6 to TRBJ1-1; D ambiguous. The CDR3 is 13 amino acids. Germline CDR1 is SGHDT and CDR2 is YYEEEE. Deletions cut 3 bases from V and 1 base from J, with 7 bases between. CDR3 loop: CASSSGENTEAFF. CDR3 DNA: TGTGCCAGCAGCTCCGGGGAGAACACTGAAGCTTTCTTT.

The V and J genes are TRBV5-1 and TRBJ1-6; the D is unclear. Germline lookup yields CDR1 SGHRS and CDR2 YFSETQ. CDR3 length: 15 amino acids. Trimming took 0 bases from V and 4 from J, leaving 8 bases between them. CDR3 region: CASSLAATYNSPLHF. CDR3 coding DNA: TGCGCCAGCAGCTTGGCGGCAACGTATAATTCACCCCTCCACTTT.

V is TRBV4-1 and J is TRBJ1-3; 7 nucleotides line up with TRBD1. The CDR3 sequence is 17 residues long. Germline V CDR1 and CDR2: MGHRA, YSYEKL. J was trimmed by 4 bases and V by 0 bases; bases with no gene match: 9. In nucleotides, the CDR3 is TGCGCCAGCAGCCAAGAGAGGTTGAACAGGGGAGGAAACACCATATATTTT. Translating gives CASSQERLNRGGNTIYF.